This T cell receptor (beta chain) was observed in a study of blood T cell repertoires in COVID-19. CDR3 length equals 14 residues. V was pared by 7 bases and J by 5 bases, with 6 bases of the junction left unmatched. The germline V gene encodes CDR1 MDHEN and CDR2 SYDVKM. Original handling: The authors estimated nucleated cell counts from reference gene primer amplification. The data were produced by immunoSEQ multiplex PCR, yet TCRdb's version contains in-frame clones alone and is incomplete. The V and J calls and clone size are taken from that table; D and trimming were inferred from the DNA. Among around 300,000 clones, around 88% were seen once, and the ten largest hold about 6%. Participant age was roughly 18 to 90 years, and participants resided in about two dozen US areas.

Sequencing used PBMCs or T cells enriched from blood (not recorded which). The sequence was collected from a woman aged 40 to 50 who had recovered from COVID-19. The chain links TRBV28 to TRBJ2-3; 10 nucleotides match TRBD2. The CDR3 region has the DNA TGTGCCAGCATTCCAGCGGGAGGGGGAGATACGCAGTATTTT. It encodes CASIPAGGGDTQYF.